This TCR beta chain was sequenced in a study of STAT3 mutations in large granular lymphocyte leukemia. At the level of the study: Over half of T-LGLL patients had one or more immunosuppressive regimens. Broader study findings: TCR clonotype switching after therapy occurred in about 30% of the 18 patients. No sample exists from the first appearance of each clone. Every T-cell large granular lymphocyte leukemia patient had at least one immunodominant TCR beta clonotype.

Germline V gives CDR1 SGHRS, CDR2 YFSETQ. The V gene lost 0 bases and the J gene lost 0 bases, with 10 bases spanning the gap. The CDR3 runs to 16 residues. Average productive template count per sample was approximately 40,000. The data were produced by immunoSEQ multiplex PCR, yet TCRdb's version contains in-frame clones alone and is incomplete. The profile shows thousands of clones, over 65% of them singletons. Points on this clone: Antigen specificity is unknown.

This clonotype was sampled from a man aged 55 to 69 with T-cell large granular lymphocyte leukemia. Some clones in this sample may be carry-over from other donors' samples. V is TRBV5-1 and J is TRBJ1-3; D not certain. The sequencing input was peripheral blood mononuclear cells. This CDR3 reads CASSLGHPSSGNTIYF. CDR3 DNA: TGCGCCAGCAGCTTGGGACATCCCAGCTCTGGAAACACCATATATTTT. The full variable domain, in which reference TRBV5-1 and TRBJ1-3 provide the parts outside the CDR3, is KAGVTQTPRYLIKTRGQQVTLSCSPISGHRSVSWYQQTPGQGLQFLFEYFSETQRNKGNFPGRFSGRQFSNSRSEMNVSTLELGDSALYLCASSLGHPSSGNTIYFGEGSWLTVV.